Presented here are 31 T cell receptor beta chains from one specimen sequenced in a study of T cell repertoires in cytomegalovirus infection. TCRdb reprocessed the reads via MiXCR and lists one record per CDR3 protein. The sample consists of some 110,000 distinct CDR3 sequences, roughly a tenth of them appearing once. For these receptors, no antigen is known. Input material: PBMCs, sequenced either directly or after in vitro stimulation (not recorded which). The receptors shown here come from a human donor in good health (CMV status not recorded). Some clones in this sample may be carry-over from other donors' samples.

In its sample, this clonotype was seen many times. The rearrangement joins TRBV6-1 to TRBJ2-3, with 10 bases identical to TRBD2. Germline values: CDR1 MNHNS, CDR2 SASEGT. The V segment lost 4 bases and the J segment 5 bases; nucleotides outside the gene matches: 9. The CDR3 is 16 amino acids. CDR3 DNA: TGTGCCAGCAGTGTATCCAGCGGGAGGGCTATAGATACGCAGTATTTT. Its translation is CASSVSSGRAIDTQYF.

The rearrangement links TRBV11-3 to TRBJ2-2; D perhaps matches TRBD1 (7 bases). The V gene's germline CDR1 is SGHNT and CDR2 YENEEA. The V gene lost 5 bases and the J gene lost 7 bases, with 17 bases spanning the gap. The CDR3 has 15 residues. CDR3 region: CASSVLSQGGGELFF. Written as DNA, the CDR3 is TGTGCCAGCAGCGTTCTCTCCCAGGGGGGCGGGGAGCTGTTTTTT.

The CDR3 DNA reads as TGTGCCAGCATCGCGCAGGGGGCGACTGAAGCTTTCTTT. Its protein product is CASIAQGATEAFF. The V call is TRBV7-4, the J call TRBJ1-1; TRBD1 agrees at 8 bases. This CDR3 comprises 13 residues. V gave up 7 bases and J gave up 5 bases; unmatched junction bases: 6. CDR1 is SGHVT and CDR2 is SQSDAQ in the germline V gene.

This clonotype was observed a few times. This chain links TRBV15 with TRBJ2-1; the D gene could be TRBD1 or TRBD2 (5 bases each). This CDR3 comprises 16 residues. V lost 0 bases and J lost 8, with 17 bases in between. Germline assignment: CDR1 LNHNV and CDR2 YYDKDF (reference sequence). The CDR3 sequence: CATSRESGKGPDEQFF. The CDR3 DNA follows: TGTGCCACCAGCAGAGAAAGCGGTAAGGGGCCTGATGAGCAGTTCTTC.

V usage is TRBV20-1 and J usage is TRBJ2-4; tentatively, D is TRBD1 (5 bases). Trimming cost V 2 bases and J 0 bases, with 8 bases left between them. The CDR3 is made up of 14 amino acids. The germline gives CDR1 DFQATT, CDR2 SNEGSKA (reference sequence). The CDR3 sequence: CSARTQGAKNIQYF. The CDR3 DNA reads TGCAGTGCTAGAACTCAGGGAGCCAAAAACATTCAGTACTTC.

Ten or more counts support this clonotype. V and J are TRBV10-3 and TRBJ1-5; D is uncertain. Trimming took 3 bases from V and 4 from J, leaving 7 bases between them. The CDR3 has 13 amino acids. Germline CDR1 reads ENHRY; CDR2 reads SYGVKD. CDR3: CAISDSGNQPQHF. CDR3 nucleotide sequence: TGTGCCATCAGTGATTCGGGGAATCAGCCCCAGCATTTT.

This clonotype was picked up a small number of times. The chain carries TRBV11-3 and TRBJ2-1; TRBD1 or TRBD2 may be the D gene (5 bases each). Deletions cut 8 bases from V and 6 bases from J, with 14 bases between. The CDR3 sequence is 13 residues long. The germline CDR1 and CDR2 sequences are SGHNT and YENEEA. The CDR3 DNA reads TGTGCCAGCTCTAGGTCGGGGACCAATGAGCAGTTCTTC. Its translation is CASSRSGTNEQFF.

This clonotype has a handful of counts. CDR3 DNA: TGTGCCAGCAGTTCCCCCGGGGGAGAGAACACTGAAGCTTTCTTT. Translated: CASSSPGGENTEAFF. The chain combines TRBV6-6 with TRBJ1-1, with D tentatively TRBD1 (5 bases). The CDR3 has 15 amino acids. With 4 bases removed from V and 1 base from J, the gap between germline ends came to 13 bases. CDR1 is MNHNY, CDR2 SVGAGI, per germline (reference sequence).

There are a few counts of this clonotype. The rearrangement uses TRBV7-2 and TRBJ2-1, with no clear D. The CDR3 totals 13 residues. Germline V gives CDR1 SGHTA, CDR2 FQGNSA. Trimming removed 5 bases from V and 8 bases from J, with 13 bases in between. The CDR3 DNA reads TGTGCCAGCAGCGAGGTAGCAAGTGATGAGCAGTTCTTC. It translates to CASSEVASDEQFF.

This clonotype has ten or more counts. The chain combines TRBV7-3 with TRBJ2-2, with a weak D call TRBD1 (5 bases). Germline V gene lookup returns CDR1 SGHTA and CDR2 FQGTGA. V lost 4 bases and J 6 bases, leaving 18 bases between the germline ends. The length of the CDR3 is 16 residues. CDR3 region: CASSSPPGQGSGELFF. CDR3 DNA: TGTGCCAGCAGCTCACCACCAGGCCAGGGCTCCGGGGAGCTGTTTTTT.

In its sample, this clonotype was seen many times. The genes are TRBV20-1 and TRBJ2-3; 13 bases agree with TRBD2. Germline CDR1 DFQATT, CDR2 SNEGSKA (reference sequence). The V segment lost 0 bases and the J segment 6 bases; nucleotides outside the gene matches: 12. The CDR3 runs 18 residues. In DNA, the CDR3 is TGCAGTGCTAGAGATTTTCCACTAGCGGGAGGGCCGGAGGATACGCAGTATTTT. Its protein product is CSARDFPLAGGPEDTQYF.

This clonotype was picked up a small number of times. The rearrangement joins TRBV20-1 to TRBJ1-2, with 9 bases aligning to TRBD1. Germline loops: CDR1 DFQATT, CDR2 SNEGSKA (reference sequence). V lost 3 bases, J lost 5 bases, and 7 bases stayed unmatched. CDR3 length equals 14 residues. The CDR3: CSASHRGREYGYTF. Written as DNA, the CDR3 is TGCAGTGCTAGTCACAGGGGGCGAGAGTATGGCTACACCTTC.

This clonotype was observed a few times. The gene calls are TRBV7-4 and TRBJ2-5; the D is unclear. V gave up 6 bases and J gave up 13 bases, with 18 bases separating them. Germline-derived CDR1 and CDR2 are SGHVT and SQSDAQ. The length of the CDR3 is 12 residues. The CDR3, as DNA: TGTGCCAGCAGTCCGAATGGGATCGAACGGTACTTC. Amino acids: CASSPNGIERYF.

This clonotype was seen many times. The rearrangement uses TRBV28 and TRBJ2-5; D is ambiguous. This CDR3 has 15 amino acids. The germline V gene has CDR1 MDHEN and CDR2 SYDVKM. Trimming pared 3 bases from V and 1 base from J, leaving 12 bases between. CDR3 nucleotides: TGTGCCAGCAGTTTTTTAGGAGACGCCCAAGAGACCCAGTACTTC. Protein: CASSFLGDAQETQYF. The entire variable domain, with the rest obtained from reference TRBV28 and TRBJ2-5, is as follows: DVKVTQSSRYLVKRTGEKVFLECVQDMDHENMFWYRQDPGLGLRLIYFSYDVKMKEKGDIPEGYSVSREKKERFSLILESASTNQTSMYLCASSFLGDAQETQYFGPGTRLLVL.

The sample holds many counts of this clonotype. The rearrangement links TRBV25-1 to TRBJ2-1; TRBD1 agrees at 7 bases. Germline CDR1 MGHDK, CDR2 SYGVNS. Trimming removed 6 bases from V and 6 bases from J; junction bases left unmatched: 14. This CDR3 is built from 16 residues. CDR3 amino acids: CASRHTGARHFNEQFF. CDR3 DNA: TGTGCCAGCAGACATACAGGGGCTAGGCACTTCAATGAGCAGTTCTTC.

This clonotype was seen many times. The chain couples TRBV5-1 to TRBJ2-1; 7 nucleotides agree with TRBD2. After removal of 5 bases from V and 0 bases from J, the junction contained 5 bases not matched to a gene. In germline, CDR1 is SGHRS, CDR2 YFSETQ. The length of the CDR3 is 15 residues. The CDR3 DNA follows: TGCGCCAGCAGTCAACTAGCGAGCTCCTACAATGAGCAGTTCTTC. It yields the protein CASSQLASSYNEQFF. The variable domain in full, with the rest retrieved from reference TRBV5-1 and TRBJ2-1, is KAGVTQTPRYLIKTRGQQVTLSCSPISGHRSVSWYQQTPGQGLQFLFEYFSETQRNKGNFPGRFSGRQFSNSRSEMNVSTLELGDSALYLCASSQLASSYNEQFFGPGTRLTVL.

This clonotype showed up many times. The rearrangement joins TRBV7-2 to TRBJ1-4, with a possible D match to TRBD1 (5 bases). The CDR3 consists of 14 residues. Germline CDR1 SGHTA, CDR2 FQGNSA. With 1 base removed from V and 3 bases from J, the gap between germline ends came to 6 bases. The CDR3 reads CASSLGGANEKLFF. The DNA for the CDR3 is TGTGCCAGCAGCTTAGGGGGGGCTAATGAAAAACTGTTTTTT.

This clonotype was seen ten or more times. CDR3 amino acids: CASSPGTSGLTGELFF. CDR3 nucleotides: TGTGCCAGCAGTCCGGGGACTAGCGGTCTTACCGGGGAGCTGTTTTTT. The chain employs TRBV12-3 or TRBV12-4 and TRBJ2-2, with 11 bases identical to TRBD2. After removal of 5 bases from V and 5 bases from J, the junction contained 7 bases not matched to a gene. The CDR3 sequence is 16 residues long.

Many counts were recorded for this clonotype. This rearrangement joins TRBV7-2 to TRBJ2-1, with 10 bases identical to TRBD2. V lost 4 bases and J lost 0; bases outside the gene matches: 3. The CDR3 length is 16 residues. Germline V gene lookup returns CDR1 SGHTA and CDR2 FQGNSA. The DNA for the CDR3 is TGTGCCAGCAGCTCCCGGACTAGCGGCTCCTACAATGAGCAGTTCTTC. It is translated as CASSSRTSGSYNEQFF. Full variable domain (rest looked up from reference TRBV7-2 and TRBJ2-1): GAGVSQSPSNKVTEKGKDVELRCDPISGHTALYWYRQSLGQGLEFLIYFQGNSAPDKSGLPSDRFSAERTGGSVSTLTIQRTQQEDSAVYLCASSSRTSGSYNEQFFGPGTRLTVL.

This clonotype was observed many times. CDR3 DNA: TGTGCCAGCAGTGAAGCCAGTCAGGTGTACAATGAGCAGTTCTTC. As protein: CASSEASQVYNEQFF. The V and J genes are TRBV2 and TRBJ2-1; the D is unclear. The CDR3 has 15 residues. Trimming removed 0 bases from V and 4 bases from J, with 10 bases in between. The germline CDR1 and CDR2 sequences are SNHLY and FYNNEI. The full variable domain, with the rest looked up from reference TRBV2 and TRBJ2-1, is EPEVTQTPSHQVTQMGQEVILRCVPISNHLYFYWYRQILGQKVEFLVSFYNNEISEKSEIFDDQFSVERPDGSNFTLKIRSTKLEDSAMYFCASSEASQVYNEQFFGPGTRLTVL.

This clonotype has just a few counts. The chain combines TRBV7-8 with TRBJ2-2; no clear D. The ends were cut back, 0 bases at V and 7 bases at J, with 12 bases in the middle. Looked up from germline, CDR1 is SGHVS and CDR2 is FQNEAQ. The CDR3 covers 15 residues. CDR3 nucleotides: TGTGCCAGCAGCTTAGCCTCAAATTATGGCGGGGAGCTGTTTTTT. As protein: CASSLASNYGGELFF.

This clonotype was found many times. The chain uses TRBV5-1 and TRBJ2-6; D may be TRBD1 (5 bases). The V end lost 0 bases, the J end lost 2 bases, and 6 bases lay between the germline ends. The CDR3 loop spans 15 amino acids. CDR1 is SGHRS, CDR2 YFSETQ, per germline. CDR3 region: CASSLEGPGANVLTF. In DNA, the CDR3 is TGCGCCAGCAGCTTGGAGGGGCCTGGGGCCAACGTCCTGACTTTC.

The chain uses TRBV30 and TRBJ2-7, with D perhaps given as TRBD1 or TRBD2 (5 bases each). Trimming took 1 base from V and 2 from J, leaving 12 bases between them. The CDR3 extends over 14 amino acids. Germline V gives CDR1 GTSNPN, CDR2 SVGIG (reference sequence). CDR3 residues: CAWSEGRGPYEQYV. CDR3 DNA sequence: TGTGCCTGGAGTGAGGGGAGAGGGCCCTACGAGCAGTACGTC.

In its sample, this clonotype was seen a few times. The chain has TRBV5-1 and TRBJ2-1; D possibly corresponds to TRBD1 (6 bases). The germline CDR1 and CDR2 sequences are SGHRS and YFSETQ. This CDR3 spans 14 amino acids. The V and J ends lost 0 bases and 7 bases respectively, with 11 bases between them. The CDR3 region is CASSLETGRNEQFF. DNA for the CDR3: TGCGCCAGCAGCTTGGAAACAGGGCGTAATGAGCAGTTCTTC. Full variable domain (rest looked up from reference TRBV5-1 and TRBJ2-1): KAGVTQTPRYLIKTRGQQVTLSCSPISGHRSVSWYQQTPGQGLQFLFEYFSETQRNKGNFPGRFSGRQFSNSRSEMNVSTLELGDSALYLCASSLETGRNEQFFGPGTRLTVL.

This clonotype was counted a few times. This chain joins TRBV5-4 and TRBJ2-4, with D unresolved. From germline, CDR1 is SGHNT and CDR2 YYREEE (reference sequence). The CDR3 loop spans 17 amino acids. The V and J ends lost 0 bases and 0 bases respectively, with 13 bases between them. The CDR3 DNA sequence: TGTGCCAGCAGCTTGGGGGGTGGTTCTGTAGCCAAAAACATTCAGTACTTC. Residues: CASSLGGGSVAKNIQYF.

This clonotype was seen many times. This rearrangement joins TRBV19 to TRBJ2-1; TRBD2 matches at 9 bases. Germline trimming cut 3 bases from V and 6 bases from J; bases unmatched to any gene: 3. Germline V gene sequence: CDR1 LNHDA, CDR2 SQIVND (reference sequence). This CDR3 spans 14 amino acids. This CDR3 is CASSIAGGGNEQFF. The CDR3 DNA sequence: TGTGCCAGTAGTATCGCGGGAGGGGGCAATGAGCAGTTCTTC.

To note about this clonotype: At one end, the junction sequence differs from germline, possibly due to a read error. The chain joins TRBV4-3 to TRBJ2-1; 11 bases map to TRBD2. Germline values: CDR1 LGHNA, CDR2 YSLEER. The CDR3 loop spans 15 amino acids. The CDR3 nucleotides read TGCGCCAGCAGCCCGGGACTAGCGGAATCCAATAAGCAGTTCTTC. It yields the protein CASSPGLAESNKQFF.

The sample holds many counts of this clonotype. The V and J genes are TRBV7-8 and TRBJ2-5; 9 bases line up with TRBD2. The CDR3 covers 15 residues. Germline loops: CDR1 SGHVS, CDR2 FQNEAQ. The CDR3 DNA sequence: TGTGCAGGGGCGGGAGGGGAAAAGAAAACGGAGACCCAGTACTTC. As protein: CAGAGGEKKTETQYF.

The chain is built from TRBV5-4 and TRBJ2-3; D remains unclear. V was trimmed by 1 base and J by 6 bases, leaving 12 bases between them. The CDR3 loop spans 14 amino acids. CDR1 is SGHNT, CDR2 YYREEE, per germline (reference sequence). The CDR3 region has the DNA TGTGCCAGCAGCTTGCAGTCCCGGCCTGATACGCAGTATTTT. Translating gives CASSLQSRPDTQYF.

This clonotype was detected ten times or more. The chain is built from TRBV7-2 and TRBJ2-3; 8 nucleotides agree with TRBD2. The length of the CDR3 is 17 residues. The trim removed 6 bases at V and 2 bases at J, leaving 13 bases unmatched. CDR1 SGHTA and CDR2 FQGNSA come from the germline V gene. The DNA for the CDR3 is TGTGCCAGCAGACGATCCAGTAGCGGGGCACTCACAGATACGCAGTATTTT. This encodes CASRRSSSGALTDTQYF.

This clonotype was seen only a few times. CDR3 bases: TGTGCCAGTAGTATCTGGGCAGGGGTAGGGGGGAATCAGCCCCAGCATTTT. Amino acid sequence: CASSIWAGVGGNQPQHF. The chain recombines TRBV19 with TRBJ1-5; a possible D gene is TRBD1 (6 bases). V shed 3 bases and J shed 4 bases, with 19 bases lying between them. Germline V gene data show CDR1 as LNHDA and CDR2 as SQIVND (reference sequence). CDR3 length: 17 residues.